This T cell receptor beta chain was profiled in a study of breast tumors, draining lymph nodes, adjacent tissues (TCRdb year 2016). In the study overall: The study compared TCR beta repertoires across tumor, adjacent nontumor tissue and axillary lymph nodes from breast cancer patients. The study aimed to assess the relationships and possible T-cell exchange between tumor, surrounding tissue and draining lymph node repertoires in human breast cancer.

The lymph node samples were taken from the axillary draining lymph nodes of breast cancer patients. As to this clonotype: Its antigen remains unidentified. Per-base quality was not reported, and no clone a single base away is much larger than it.

TCRdb shows the sequencer as Illumina HiSeq 2000. Multiplex PCR amplification was used to generate the TCR beta chain libraries. The amplified TCR beta chain products were analyzed by high-throughput sequencing. TCRdb reworked the public reads: Q25 trimming with fastp, MiXCR clone assembly, productive beta chains retained. Rows matching on CDR3 protein sequence are summarized as one entry with the most common DNA and genes. Across this sample there are 180,000 or so distinct CDR3 sequences, with approximately 30% seen only once. The ten largest make up roughly 3.8% of the sample. CDR1 and CDR2 are read off the germline V gene as SQVTM and ANQGSEA. Measured from the cysteine to the phenylalanine, the CDR3 is 14 residues long. Of all the DNA, just the CDR3 is kept, 42 bases in frame from base 1. V ends up 8 bases short and J 0 bases short, with an unmatched junction base count of 3. Paper-wide results and their limitations: The data were judged consistent with most tumor T cells deriving from the lymph node and then expanding within tumor tissue. The conclusion that tumor T cells originate in lymph nodes was framed as consistent with a hypothesis rather than directly demonstrated. In luminal-like breast cancer, tumor and nontumor tissue repertoires resembled each other significantly more than in basal-like breast cancer. Tumor T-cell repertoires showed less diversity than lymph node repertoires and more diversity than nontumor tissue repertoires, and tumor T-cell repertoires showed preferential V and J gene usage.

The chain was built from TRBV29-1 and TRBJ2-1, and 11 bases in between align with TRBD2. This receptor was taken from a female donor with breast cancer. Some clones in this sample may be carry-over from other donors' samples. Sequenced input: axillary lymph node tissue. The CDR3 region has the sequence CSLGLAASYNEQFF. DNA sequence: TGCAGCTTGGGACTAGCGGCCTCCTACAATGAGCAGTTCTTC.